Below, 24 T cell receptor beta chains from the same sample are listed, as sequenced in a study of response to subunit inactivated influenza vaccine. One entry per CDR3 protein results from TCRdb running MiXCR on the RT-PCR reads. The data hold about 570,000 distinct CDR3 sequences, with 11% observed a single time. The sample was also reused in another study, on T cells expressing NK-cell markers. According to that study: What made the TCR beta cDNA was 5'RACE template switching with UMIs.

Source: PBMCs from blood, taken on the day of vaccination. The receptors were gathered from a man over 45 who received an inactivated influenza vaccine.

This clonotype has more than one count but fewer than ten. This chain links TRBV18 with TRBJ2-1, with 10 bases identical to TRBD1. With V trimmed by 3 bases and J by 9 bases, 2 bases remained unmatched. Germline lookup yields CDR1 KGHSH and CDR2 LQKENI. This CDR3 has 13 amino acids. Here the CDR3 DNA reads TGTGCCAGCTCACCGGGGGACAGGGGTGAGCAGTTCTTC. The encoded protein is CASSPGDRGEQFF.

J is TRBJ2-7 and V is TRBV20-1, with a possible D match to TRBD2 (6 bases). CDR1 is DFQATT, CDR2 SNEGSKA, per germline (reference sequence). The germline V and J ends were trimmed by 5 bases and 3 bases, with 11 bases remaining between them. The CDR3 is made up of 12 amino acids. The CDR3 protein is CSASKDYYEQYF. For the CDR3, the DNA is TGCAGTGCTTCCAAGGACTACTACGAGCAGTACTTC.

This chain uses TRBV15 with TRBJ2-1, with 12 bases lining up with TRBD2. The CDR3 contains 16 residues. Germline CDR1 is LNHNV and CDR2 is YYDKDF (reference sequence). V lost 1 base, J lost 12 bases, and 10 bases stayed unmatched. The CDR3 DNA reads as TGTGCCACCAGCAGAGTTGCACTAGCGGGGGGCGTTGGGCAGTTCTTC. It yields the protein CATSRVALAGGVGQFF.

V and J are TRBV7-8 and TRBJ2-7; D remains ambiguous. This CDR3 is 15 amino acids long. Trimming removed 1 base at V and 3 bases at J, with 13 bases between. Germline V gene sequence: CDR1 SGHVS, CDR2 FQNEAQ. The CDR3 loop reads CASSLGAATNYEQYF. The CDR3 nucleotides are TGTGCCAGCAGCTTAGGGGCAGCCACAAACTACGAGCAGTACTTC.

This clonotype occurred a few times. This chain joins TRBV6-1 and TRBJ1-5; D uncertain. The germline V gene encodes CDR1 MNHNS and CDR2 SASEGT. V shed 5 bases and J shed 3 bases, with 8 bases lying between them. The CDR3 has 13 residues. The CDR3 DNA sequence: TGTGCCAGCAGTCTGGAGGCCAATCAGCCCCAGCATTTT. Translating gives CASSLEANQPQHF.

The chain recombines TRBV10-2 with TRBJ1-1; D is possibly TRBD1 (5 bases). This CDR3 is built from 12 residues. CDR1 is WSHSY and CDR2 is SAAADI in the germline V gene. V was clipped by 6 bases and J by 6 bases, with 11 bases between them. The CDR3 nucleotides read TGCGCCAGCAGGCAGGGAGCCCCTGAAGCTTTCTTT. It encodes CASRQGAPEAFF.

V and J are TRBV24-1 and TRBJ2-3; 7 nucleotides agree with TRBD1. The CDR3 extends over 13 amino acids. The germline gives CDR1 KGHDR, CDR2 SFDVKD. The V and J ends lost 9 bases and 5 bases, in that order; junction bases with no gene match: 7. The DNA for the CDR3 is TGTGCCACCGTTGGGACAGTCGGAGATACGCAGTATTTT. Its translation: CATVGTVGDTQYF.

The table lists this clonotype with a few counts. The chain has TRBV15 and TRBJ2-5, with TRBD2 as a possible D gene (6 bases). Germline assignment: CDR1 LNHNV and CDR2 YYDKDF (reference sequence). The V and J ends lost 3 bases and 4 bases respectively, with 18 bases between them. The CDR3 totals 16 residues. CDR3 bases: TGTGCCACCAGCAGGCGGGGAAGGGGAAGAGGAGAGACCCAGTACTTC. Protein: CATSRRGRGRGETQYF.

The sample holds many counts of this clonotype. The V and J genes are TRBV3-1 and TRBJ2-5; 7 bases are shared with TRBD1. V shed 0 bases, J shed 5 bases, and the junction held 6 bases outside the gene matches. The CDR3 is 15 residues long. Germline V gives CDR1 LGHDT, CDR2 YNNKEL (reference sequence). CDR3: CASSQEGTVLETQYF. CDR3 nucleotide sequence: TGTGCCAGCAGCCAAGAAGGGACAGTCCTGGAGACCCAGTACTTC.

This clonotype was seen only a few times. V and J are TRBV6-5 and TRBJ2-5; D uncertain. The germline V gene encodes CDR1 MNHEY and CDR2 SVGAGI. The V end lost 2 bases, the J end lost 1 base, and 8 bases lay between the germline ends. The CDR3 has 14 amino acids. CDR3 residues: CASSYGRLQETQYF. The CDR3 DNA follows: TGTGCCAGCAGTTACGGACGTCTCCAAGAGACCCAGTACTTC.

The rearrangement joins TRBV6-5 to TRBJ2-2; D not resolved. Trimming took off 0 bases at V and 5 bases at J, with 10 bases between the two ends. Germline V gene lookup returns CDR1 MNHEY and CDR2 SVGAGI. This CDR3 region has 15 residues. CDR3 DNA: TGTGCCAGCAGTTACTCGAAAGGGTGGACCGGGGAGCTGTTTTTT. Amino acid sequence: CASSYSKGWTGELFF.

CDR3 residues: CAISESLKDTQYF. CDR3 sequence (DNA): TGTGCCATCAGTGAGTCCCTGAAGGATACGCAGTATTTT. The gene calls are TRBV10-3 and TRBJ2-3; unclear D gene. Deletions cut 0 bases from V and 6 bases from J, with 7 bases between. CDR1 and CDR2 from the germline V gene are ENHRY and SYGVKD. This CDR3 is built from 13 residues.

This clonotype came up a few times. The chain recombines TRBV12-3 or TRBV12-4 with TRBJ2-7; no reliable D call. The CDR3 consists of 14 residues. The V end was cut by 1 base, the J end by 0 bases, with 7 bases between. The CDR3 DNA reads as TGTGCCAGCAGTTTAGTTTTGGCCTCCTACGAGCAGTACTTC. Translated: CASSLVLASYEQYF.

This clonotype was picked up a small number of times. This chain uses TRBV29-1 with TRBJ1-1, with 8 bases matching TRBD1. The CDR3 sequence is 13 residues long. Germline CDR1 is SQVTM and CDR2 is ANQGSEA. Losses at the gene ends were 7 bases for V and 3 bases for J; bases not matched to a gene: 7. CDR3 in DNA: TGCAGCGGGGAACAGGGGGGAGACACTGAAGCTTTCTTT. This translates into CSGEQGGDTEAFF.

The V and J genes are TRBV5-5 and TRBJ2-7; 9 bases are shared with TRBD2. The germline V gene has CDR1 SGHKS and CDR2 YYEKEE (reference sequence). The V gene end was trimmed by 0 bases and the J gene end by 1 base; junction bases not matched to a gene: 2. This CDR3 is built from 15 residues. CDR3 residues: CASSLVGLASYEQYF. The CDR3 coding sequence is TGTGCCAGCAGCTTGGTAGGACTAGCGTCCTACGAGCAGTACTTC.

The V and J genes are TRBV4-3 and TRBJ1-2; D is undetermined. V gave up 1 base and J gave up 6 bases, with 12 bases separating them. This CDR3 contains 14 residues. Germline V gene data show CDR1 as LGHNA and CDR2 as YSLEER. The CDR3 nucleotides read TGCGCCAGCAGCCAAGTCACCCGGGTGGATGGCTACACCTTC. Protein product: CASSQVTRVDGYTF.

This clonotype was seen ten or more times. In DNA form, the CDR3 reads TGTGCCAGCAGCCCCGGGGACAGCGCAACCTACGAGCAGTACTTC. Its protein product is CASSPGDSATYEQYF. This sequence joins TRBV9 and TRBJ2-7, with 7 nucleotides matching TRBD1. CDR1 and CDR2 (germline): SGDLS, YYNGEE. V shed 4 bases, J shed 2 bases, and the junction held 9 bases outside the gene matches. The CDR3 consists of 15 residues. Full variable domain (missing parts from reference TRBV9 and TRBJ2-7): DSGVTQTPKHLITATGQRVTLRCSPRSGDLSVYWYQQSLDQGLQFLIQYYNGEERAKGNILERFSAQQFPDLHSELNLSSLELGDSALYFCASSPGDSATYEQYFGPGTRLTVT.

Concerning this clonotype: One base away lies a much larger clone, so this may be a sequencing read error. The chain carries TRBV20-1 and TRBJ2-4; 7 bases are shared with TRBD1. CDR1 is DFQATT and CDR2 is SNEGSKA in the germline V gene (reference sequence). The length of the CDR3 is 15 residues. The CDR3 reads CCARGQGEPKHIQYF. CDR3 DNA sequence: TGCTGTGCTAGGGGGCAAGGGGAACCCAAGCACATTCAGTACTTC.

The V gene is TRBV6-1, the J gene TRBJ2-1; possible D gene TRBD2, 5 bases. The CDR3 extends over 18 amino acids. Germline V gene sequence: CDR1 MNHNS, CDR2 SASEGT. V lost 7 bases and J lost 7, with 29 bases in between. The CDR3 region is CASTRVMRVSPSVNEQFF. The CDR3 nucleotides are TGTGCCAGCACTCGAGTTATGAGGGTGTCCCCGTCCGTTAATGAGCAGTTCTTC.

This clonotype came up a few times. This chain links TRBV18 with TRBJ2-1; D not certain. Trimming removed 3 bases from V and 9 bases from J, with 12 bases in between. The CDR3 is made up of 13 amino acids. Germline CDR1 KGHSH, CDR2 LQKENI. The CDR3 protein is CASSPIIVTEQFF. The DNA for the CDR3 is TGTGCCAGCTCACCCATTATAGTCACTGAGCAGTTCTTC.

This clonotype appeared a few times. The chain joins TRBV5-5 to TRBJ2-1; maybe TRBD1 (5 bases). This CDR3 spans 12 amino acids. Germline V lookup: CDR1 SGHKS, CDR2 YYEKEE (reference sequence). The ends were cut back, 4 bases at V and 13 bases at J, with 15 bases in the middle. CDR3 protein: CASSLQGFDQFF. In nucleotides, the CDR3 is TGTGCCAGCAGCCTTCAGGGATTTGATCAGTTCTTC.

This clonotype has a handful of counts. V is TRBV7-6 and J is TRBJ2-5; D is possibly TRBD1 (5 bases). CDR3 length: 14 amino acids. V was shortened by 3 bases and J by 6 bases, with 14 bases between the two germline ends. Germline CDR1 SGHVS, CDR2 FNYEAQ. CDR3 nucleotides: TGTGCCAGCAGCTTGTCAGGGAATGTGAAGACCCAGTACTTC. Protein: CASSLSGNVKTQYF.

This clonotype has ten or more counts. The J gene is TRBJ2-3, the V gene TRBV12-3 or TRBV12-4; the match to TRBD2 covers 8 bases. This CDR3 is 15 amino acids long. V lost 5 bases and J lost 1; bases outside the gene matches: 5. The CDR3 DNA follows: TGTGCCAGCAGTCTACATAGCGGGGGCACAGATACGCAGTATTTT. Amino acid sequence: CASSLHSGGTDTQYF.

The V and J genes are TRBV7-2 and TRBJ2-1, with 10 bases identical to TRBD2. This CDR3 is 16 amino acids long. CDR1 and CDR2 (germline): SGHTA, FQGNSA. J was trimmed by 9 bases and V by 1 base; bases with no gene match: 9. The CDR3 DNA reads TGTGCCAGCAGCTTAGAGGCTAGCGGGGGCTGGGGTGAGCAGTTCTTC. It specifies CASSLEASGGWGEQFF.